This record covers a single T cell receptor (beta chain). As processed by the authors: It was from reference gene primer amplification that nucleated cell counts were estimated. The protocol was immunoSEQ multiplex PCR, while the TCRdb copy is restricted to in-frame clones and leaves out a portion. V and J calls plus clone size are reproduced from that table; the DNA served to infer D and trimming. The sample lists roughly 69,000 clones, 85% to 90% seen once, with about 4.3% in the top ten. This entry comes from a study of blood T cell repertoires in COVID-19. About the study: Material from acute and convalescent COVID-19 was sourced from the United States, Italy and Spain. The analysed material was cDNA or gDNA that came from T cells, B-cell-depleted T cells, or PBMCs.

V was pared by 4 bases and J by 3 bases, with 9 bases of the junction left unmatched. The CDR3 is 16 residues long. Germline lookup yields CDR1 SGHRS and CDR2 YFSETQ. V usage is TRBV5-1 and J usage is TRBJ1-1; TRBD1 matches 10 bases. The sample taken for sequencing was peripheral blood. The TCR comes from a man between 45 and 60 years old with active COVID-19. CDR3 amino acids: CASSHTRTGGDTEAFF. The CDR3 DNA reads TGCGCCAGCAGCCACACCCGGACAGGGGGGGACACTGAAGCTTTCTTT.